This T cell receptor (beta chain) was captured in a study of control samples from healthy donors and cancer patients (TCRdb year 2020). The CDR3 covers 14 residues, taking in both the cysteine and the phenylalanine. Only CDR3 DNA remains: 42 bases, in frame from the first base. The junction carries 11 bases between V and J, which are trimmed by 5 bases and 1 base respectively. The germline V gene (reference sequence) supplies CDR1 LNHDA and CDR2 SQIVND. Library method: the immunoSEQ multiplex PCR assay. Not all clones reach the TCRdb copy of this immuneACCESS table, which keeps in-frame sequences only. Checked studies attribute under half of the gap to unresolved V genes and leave the rest unexplained. The sample table records approximately 87,000 clones; 70% to 90% of these occur just once. 1.3% of the sample is in the top ten clones. Worth noting for this clone: There is no known antigen for this receptor. No per-base quality is available; no much larger clone lies one base away.

Sequencing was carried out using blood. Recombination linked TRBV19 to TRBJ1-1; the D region possibly corresponds to TRBD1 (6 bases align). This TCR was sampled from a woman in her forties or fifties in good health. This receptor has the CDR3 CASSPDRENTEAFF. The DNA is TGTGCCAGTAGTCCGGACAGAGAGAACACTGAAGCTTTCTTT. This CDR3, with the reference TRBV19 and TRBJ1-1 proteins standing in past its ends, gives the full variable domain DGGITQSPKYLFRKEGQNVTLSCEQNLNHDAMYWYRQDPGQGLRLIYYSQIVNDFQKGDIAEGYSVSREKKESFPLTVTSAQKNPTAFYLCASSPDRENTEAFFGQGTRLTVV.